The 27 T cell receptor beta chains given below trace back to one sample, sequenced in a study of T cells in localized non-small cell lung cancer. Using immunoSEQ multiplex PCR, the repertoire was profiled, and TCRdb retains in-frame clones only, with some absent. The data contain 15,000 to 20,000 clones, about 86% of them singletons. Sequenced material: peripheral blood, taken before any cancer treatment. These TCRs come from a male donor aged 60 or over with stage III lung adenocarcinoma.

The chain employs TRBV6-5 and TRBJ1-6, with D uncertain. Between the trimmed V and J ends, which lost 5 bases and 8 bases, there was a span of 16 bases. The CDR3 loop spans 15 amino acids. Germline CDR1 reads MNHEY; CDR2 reads SVGAGI. The CDR3 nucleotides are TGTGCCAGCAGTAGAGCCAGGCTCCGGGATTCACCCCTCCACTTT. It specifies CASSRARLRDSPLHF.

The rearrangement joins TRBV2 to TRBJ2-5, with 9 bases identical to TRBD1. CDR1 SNHLY and CDR2 FYNNEI come from the germline V gene. With V trimmed by 4 bases and J by 5 bases, 11 bases remained unmatched. The CDR3 is 16 amino acids. The DNA of the CDR3 is TGTGCCAGCAGTGGGGGGAAACAGGGGGCGCGGGAGACCCAGTACTTC. It specifies CASSGGKQGARETQYF.

The chain links TRBV6-6 to TRBJ1-2; D perhaps matches TRBD1 (5 bases). The V end lost 0 bases, the J end lost 7 bases, and 18 bases lay between the germline ends. Germline V gives CDR1 MNHNY, CDR2 SVGAGI (reference sequence). This CDR3 comprises 16 residues. DNA of the CDR3: TGTGCCAGCAGTTACTCGAAGGGGACTCAGGGTGGTGGCTACACCTTC. This codes for CASSYSKGTQGGGYTF.

V is TRBV5-6 and J is TRBJ1-1, with a weak D call TRBD1 (6 bases). Germline V gene lookup returns CDR1 SGHDT and CDR2 YYEEEE. This CDR3 is 13 amino acids long. V lost 4 bases and J lost 3, with 10 bases in between. The DNA of the CDR3 is TGTGCCAGCAGCCCGGACAGAGACACTGAAGCTTTCTTT. This gives the protein CASSPDRDTEAFF.

The rearrangement joins TRBV5-4 to TRBJ2-7; TRBD1 agrees at 7 bases. In germline, CDR1 is SGHNT, CDR2 YYREEE (reference sequence). CDR3 length equals 15 residues. J lost 6 bases, V lost 3 bases, and 12 bases had no gene match. In nucleotides, the CDR3 is TGTGCCAGCAGCTCGCCGCAACAGGGGTCGAGCGAGCAGTACTTC. Translating gives CASSSPQQGSSEQYF.

This chain uses TRBV7-8 with TRBJ1-1; D gene unclear. This CDR3 region has 13 residues. Germline V gene data show CDR1 as SGHVS and CDR2 as FQNEAQ. V lost 2 bases to trimming and J lost 1 base, with 5 bases between them. The CDR3 loop reads CASSLFANTEAFF. The CDR3 DNA reads as TGTGCCAGCAGCTTATTTGCGAACACTGAAGCTTTCTTT.

The chain carries TRBV19 and TRBJ2-7, with 7 bases identical to TRBD1. Germline assignment: CDR1 LNHDA and CDR2 SQIVND (reference sequence). CDR3 length: 14 amino acids. V lost 1 base, J lost 3 bases, and 3 bases stayed unmatched. This chain's CDR3 is CASSIVGTVYEQYF. The CDR3 bases are TGTGCCAGTAGTATAGTAGGGACAGTCTACGAGCAGTACTTC.

The chain recombines TRBV7-3 with TRBJ1-3, with D hard to call. Trimming left V 5 bases short and J 4 bases short, with 9 bases between. The germline gives CDR1 SGHTA, CDR2 FQGTGA. This CDR3 spans 13 amino acids. CDR3 bases: TGTGCCAGCAGCCCCCCTGGGGGAAACACCATATATTTT. Its protein is CASSPPGGNTIYF.

The chain combines TRBV7-9 with TRBJ2-2, with 9 bases lining up with TRBD1. There are 17 residues in the CDR3. Germline V gene lookup returns CDR1 SEHNR and CDR2 FQNEAQ (reference sequence). With 2 bases clipped from V and 4 bases from J, the junction kept 8 bases outside the gene matches. CDR3 protein: CASSLLPTGGATGELFF. CDR3 coding DNA: TGTGCCAGCAGCTTACTCCCGACAGGGGGAGCCACCGGGGAGCTGTTTTTT.

The chain links TRBV5-4 to TRBJ2-5, with TRBD2 identical over 12 bases. The CDR3 covers 16 residues. The V and J ends lost 4 bases and 3 bases, in that order; junction bases with no gene match: 7. The germline V gene encodes CDR1 SGHNT and CDR2 YYREEE (reference sequence). This chain's CDR3 is CASSLTSGGFEETQYF. For the CDR3, the DNA is TGTGCCAGCAGCCTAACTAGCGGGGGGTTCGAAGAGACCCAGTACTTC.

The genes are TRBV4-2 and TRBJ1-2; tentative D call: TRBD1 (6 bases). V lost 1 base and J 2 bases, leaving 11 bases between the germline ends. In germline, CDR1 is LGHNA, CDR2 YNFKEQ. The CDR3 totals 15 residues. CDR3 in DNA: TGTGCCAGCAGCCAAGTGCTGGGGGCGAACTATGGCTACACCTTC. This encodes CASSQVLGANYGYTF.

The chain joins TRBV4-1 to TRBJ1-2, with TRBD1 as a possible D gene (5 bases). V was shortened by 0 bases and J by 6 bases, with 14 bases between the two germline ends. The CDR3 has 15 residues. CDR1 is MGHRA and CDR2 is YSYEKL in the germline V gene. Here the CDR3 reads CASSQDTGPWNGYTF. The CDR3 DNA is TGCGCCAGCAGCCAAGATACAGGCCCCTGGAATGGCTACACCTTC.

The gene calls are TRBV2 and TRBJ1-2; weak D call: TRBD1 (6 bases). V lost 6 bases and J lost 5, with 19 bases in between. Germline lookup yields CDR1 SNHLY and CDR2 FYNNEI. The CDR3 totals 15 residues. The CDR3 spells CASRGGQPEGYGYTF. Here the CDR3 DNA reads TGTGCCAGCAGGGGCGGACAGCCCGAAGGATATGGCTACACCTTC.

V is TRBV14 and J is TRBJ1-2; a possible D gene is TRBD1 (6 bases). The CDR3 contains 17 residues. V shed 0 bases and J shed 1 base, with 15 bases lying between them. The germline V gene has CDR1 SGHDN and CDR2 FVKESK. The CDR3 region is CASSQDPGAPLNYGYTF. CDR3 nucleotides: TGTGCCAGCAGCCAAGATCCGGGGGCTCCCCTTAACTATGGCTACACCTTC.

The chain joins TRBV6-1 to TRBJ2-7, with 8 bases identical to TRBD2. V dropped 5 bases and J dropped 3; count of bases not matched to a gene: 9. Germline-derived CDR1 and CDR2 are MNHNS and SASEGT. There are 15 residues in the CDR3. The DNA for the CDR3 is TGTGCCAGCAGTTCGATACTAGCGGTTAACTACGAGCAGTACTTC. Residues: CASSSILAVNYEQYF.

This chain uses TRBV5-1 with TRBJ1-1; TRBD1 is a possible D gene (6 bases). The germline V gene encodes CDR1 SGHRS and CDR2 YFSETQ. The length of the CDR3 is 14 residues. The V end lost 3 bases, the J end lost 7 bases, and 16 bases lay between the germline ends. CDR3 protein: CASSSDGRGDEAFF. In nucleotides, the CDR3 is TGCGCCAGCAGCTCCGACGGAAGGGGGGATGAAGCTTTCTTT. Full variable domain (missing parts from reference TRBV5-1 and TRBJ1-1): KAGVTQTPRYLIKTRGQQVTLSCSPISGHRSVSWYQQTPGQGLQFLFEYFSETQRNKGNFPGRFSGRQFSNSRSEMNVSTLELGDSALYLCASSSDGRGDEAFFGQGTRLTVV.

The chain uses TRBV28 and TRBJ1-6; TRBD1 might be the D (5 bases). CDR3 size: 14 residues. Per germline, CDR1 MDHEN and CDR2 SYDVKM. The germline V and J ends were trimmed by 4 bases and 10 bases, with 14 bases remaining between them. DNA for the CDR3: TGTGCCAGCAGTTCGAACTCAGGGTTGTCACCCCTCCACTTT. This translates into CASSSNSGLSPLHF.

The J gene is TRBJ2-2, the V gene TRBV4-1, with a possible D match to TRBD1 (6 bases). This CDR3 spans 15 amino acids. Germline V lookup: CDR1 MGHRA, CDR2 YSYEKL. Trimming cost V 3 bases and J 3 bases, with 11 bases left between them. The CDR3 loop is CASSHFKGDTGELFF. CDR3 nucleotides: TGCGCCAGCAGCCATTTTAAGGGGGACACCGGGGAGCTGTTTTTT.

The chain recombines TRBV29-1 with TRBJ2-7; TRBD2 aligns across 8 bases. V shed 4 bases, J shed 6 bases, and the junction held 17 bases outside the gene matches. The CDR3 sequence is 16 residues long. Per germline, CDR1 SQVTM and CDR2 ANQGSEA. CDR3 nucleotides: TGCAGCGTTGCGGGGGTTGGGGGGCGCGGGGGGACCGAGCAGTACTTC. It specifies CSVAGVGGRGGTEQYF.

This clone is medium-sized within its sample. The chain employs TRBV2 and TRBJ1-2; 9 nucleotides match TRBD1. V gave up 6 bases and J gave up 5 bases; unmatched junction bases: 7. Germline CDR1 reads SNHLY; CDR2 reads FYNNEI. This CDR3 has 14 amino acids. CDR3 nucleotides: TGTGCCAGCAGGCCGGGACAGGGAGAGTATGGCTACACCTTC. Translation gives CASRPGQGEYGYTF.

The chain is built from TRBV21-1 and TRBJ2-3; the table's D call TRBD1 went unverified against the DNA. TRBV21-1 is given as a pseudogene. The CDR3 totals 13 residues. CDR3 DNA: TGTGCCAGCAATTACCACATCACAGATACGCAGTATTTT. Translation: CASNYHITDTQYF.

V is TRBV7-9 and J is TRBJ1-5; weak D call: TRBD1 (5 bases). From germline, CDR1 is SEHNR and CDR2 FQNEAQ (reference sequence). V was cut by 5 bases and J by 2 bases, with 10 bases left in between. The CDR3 has 14 residues. The CDR3 is CASSHTGRNQPQHF. CDR3 bases: TGTGCCAGCAGCCATACAGGCCGCAATCAGCCCCAGCATTTT.

The chain carries TRBV30 and TRBJ1-2; D not certain. The CDR3 has 15 residues. The germline gives CDR1 GTSNPN, CDR2 SVGIG (reference sequence). Trimming left V 0 bases short and J 8 bases short, with 19 bases between. This CDR3 is CAWSVRSGLIGGYTF. CDR3 DNA: TGTGCCTGGAGTGTACGGAGTGGGCTTATCGGAGGCTACACCTTC. The full variable domain, completed using reference TRBV30 and TRBJ1-2, is SQTIHQWPATLVQPVGSPLSLECTVEGTSNPNLYWYRQAAGRGLQLLFYSVGIGQISSEVPQNLSASRPQDRQFILSSKKLLLSDSGFYLCAWSVRSGLIGGYTFGSGTRLTVV.

The chain uses TRBV7-2 and TRBJ2-1, with TRBD2 matching over 10 bases. CDR3 length equals 15 residues. J was trimmed by 4 bases and V by 5 bases; bases with no gene match: 5. Germline V gene sequence: CDR1 SGHTA, CDR2 FQGNSA. The CDR3 region has the DNA TGTGCCAGCAGCACCGTAGCGGGGGGTTACAATGAGCAGTTCTTC. Amino acid sequence: CASSTVAGGYNEQFF.

V usage is TRBV27 and J usage is TRBJ2-3; TRBD2 agrees at 7 bases. Trimming at V came to 4 bases and at J to 1 base, leaving 5 bases not matched to a gene. Looked up from germline, CDR1 is MNHEY and CDR2 is SMNVEV (reference sequence). The CDR3 contains 15 residues. The CDR3: CASSSRGVGTDTQYF. The CDR3 DNA follows: TGTGCCAGCAGTTCACGGGGGGTGGGCACAGATACGCAGTATTTT.

The CDR3 here is CASTLYGDNQETQYF. In nucleotides, the CDR3 is TGTGCCAGCACCCTTTACGGGGACAACCAAGAGACCCAGTACTTC. The chain is built from TRBV4-2 and TRBJ2-5; TRBD1 is a possible D gene (6 bases). Germline values: CDR1 LGHNA, CDR2 YNFKEQ. Trimming took 7 bases from V and 0 from J, leaving 15 bases between them. The CDR3 is made up of 15 amino acids.

This chain links TRBV7-6 with TRBJ2-3; 7 positions match TRBD2. V lost 0 bases, J lost 3 bases, and 0 bases stayed unmatched. The CDR3 length is 14 residues. Germline V CDR1 and CDR2: SGHVS, FNYEAQ. DNA of the CDR3: TGTGCCAGCAGCTTAGCGGGAGGGACAGATACGCAGTATTTT. Residues: CASSLAGGTDTQYF.